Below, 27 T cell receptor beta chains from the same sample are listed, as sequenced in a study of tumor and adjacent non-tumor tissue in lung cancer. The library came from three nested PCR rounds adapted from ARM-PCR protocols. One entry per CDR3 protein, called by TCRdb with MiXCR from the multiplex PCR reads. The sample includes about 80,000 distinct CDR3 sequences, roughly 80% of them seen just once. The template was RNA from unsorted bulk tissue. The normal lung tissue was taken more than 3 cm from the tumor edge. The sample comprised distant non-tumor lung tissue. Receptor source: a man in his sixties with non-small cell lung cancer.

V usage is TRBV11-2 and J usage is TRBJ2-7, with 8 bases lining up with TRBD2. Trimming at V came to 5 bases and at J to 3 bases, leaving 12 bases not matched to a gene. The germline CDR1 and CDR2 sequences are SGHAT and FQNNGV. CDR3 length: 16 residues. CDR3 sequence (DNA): TGTGCCAGCAGCCCGTGGGGACTAGTGGGAGGCTACGAGCAGTACTTC. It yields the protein CASSPWGLVGGYEQYF.

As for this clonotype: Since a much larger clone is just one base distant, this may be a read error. The CDR3 nucleotides read TGTGCCAGCAGTTTATTGGGACAGGGGCGATGGAACACTGAAGCTTTCTTT. It yields the protein CASSLLGQGRWNTEAFF. This chain connects TRBV28 to TRBJ1-1; 10 nucleotides line up with TRBD1. Germline V gene data show CDR1 as MDHEN and CDR2 as SYDVKM. CDR3 length: 17 residues. V shed 1 base and J 1 base; nucleotides not matched to a gene: 6.

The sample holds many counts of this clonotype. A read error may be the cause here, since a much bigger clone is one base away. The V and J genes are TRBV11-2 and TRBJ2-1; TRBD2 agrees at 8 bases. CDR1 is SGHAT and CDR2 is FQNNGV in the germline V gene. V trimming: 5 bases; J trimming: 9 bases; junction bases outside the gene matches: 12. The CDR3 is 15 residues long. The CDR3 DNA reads TGTGCCAGCAGCCCCGGGACTAGTCTAAGGAGTGAGCAGTTCTTC. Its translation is CASSPGTSLRSEQFF.

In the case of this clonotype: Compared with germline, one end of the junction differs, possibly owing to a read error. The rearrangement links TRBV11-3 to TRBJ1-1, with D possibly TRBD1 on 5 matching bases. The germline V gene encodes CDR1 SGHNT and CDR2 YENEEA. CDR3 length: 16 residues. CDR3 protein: CARSSTPGQLNTEAFF. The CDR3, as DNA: TGTGCCAGGAGCTCTACCCCGGGGCAACTGAACACTGAAGCTTTCTTT.

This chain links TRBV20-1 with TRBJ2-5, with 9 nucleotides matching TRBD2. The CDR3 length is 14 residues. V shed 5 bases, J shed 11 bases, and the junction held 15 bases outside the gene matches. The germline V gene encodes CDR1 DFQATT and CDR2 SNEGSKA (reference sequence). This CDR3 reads CSAAPGLASGTQYF. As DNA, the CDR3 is TGCAGTGCTGCCCCGGGACTAGCTTCGGGGACTCAGTACTTC.

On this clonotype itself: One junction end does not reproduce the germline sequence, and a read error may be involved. CDR3 in amino acids: CAISDTWGGELFF. The CDR3 DNA reads TGTGCCATCAGCGATACCTGGGGCGGGGAGCTGTTTTTT. V is TRBV11-2 and J is TRBJ2-2; no reliable D call. CDR3 length: 13 residues. Germline assignment: CDR1 SGHAT and CDR2 FQNNGV.

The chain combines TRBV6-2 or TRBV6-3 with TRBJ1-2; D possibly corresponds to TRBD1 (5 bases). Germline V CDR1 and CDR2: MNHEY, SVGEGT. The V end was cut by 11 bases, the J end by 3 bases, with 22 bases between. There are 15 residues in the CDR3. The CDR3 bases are TGTGCCTGCAATTACTTTTCAAGAGGGGACTATGGCTACACCTTC. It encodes CACNYFSRGDYGYTF.

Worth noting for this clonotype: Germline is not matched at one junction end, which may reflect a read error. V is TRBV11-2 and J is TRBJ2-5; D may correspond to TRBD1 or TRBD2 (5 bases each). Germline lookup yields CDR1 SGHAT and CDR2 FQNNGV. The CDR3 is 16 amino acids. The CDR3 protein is CASSSTLGESKETQYF. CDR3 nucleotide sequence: TGTGCGAGCAGCTCCACATTGGGGGAGTCAAAGGAGACCCAGTACTTC.

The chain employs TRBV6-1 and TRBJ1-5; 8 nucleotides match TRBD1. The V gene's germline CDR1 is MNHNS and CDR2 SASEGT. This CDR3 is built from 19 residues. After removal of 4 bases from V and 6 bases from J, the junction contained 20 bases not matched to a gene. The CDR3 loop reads CASSAFGPDRGGVCQPQHF. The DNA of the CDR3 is TGTGCCAGCAGTGCCTTCGGGCCCGACAGGGGTGGGGTGTGTCAGCCCCAGCATTTT.

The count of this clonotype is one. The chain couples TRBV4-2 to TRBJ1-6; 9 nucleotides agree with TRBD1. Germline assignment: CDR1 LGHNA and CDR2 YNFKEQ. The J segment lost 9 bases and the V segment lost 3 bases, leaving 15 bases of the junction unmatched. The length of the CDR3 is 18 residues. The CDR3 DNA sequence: TGTGCCAGCAGCCACTCGCTAGGGACAGGGTTAGGAAGTTCACCCCTCCACTTT. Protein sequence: CASSHSLGTGLGSSPLHF.

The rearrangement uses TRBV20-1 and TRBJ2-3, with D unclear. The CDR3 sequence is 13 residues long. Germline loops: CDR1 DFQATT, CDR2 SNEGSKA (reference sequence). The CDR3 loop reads CRAYIGSTDTQYF. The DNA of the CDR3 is TGCAGAGCCTATATCGGTAGCACAGATACGCAGTATTTT.

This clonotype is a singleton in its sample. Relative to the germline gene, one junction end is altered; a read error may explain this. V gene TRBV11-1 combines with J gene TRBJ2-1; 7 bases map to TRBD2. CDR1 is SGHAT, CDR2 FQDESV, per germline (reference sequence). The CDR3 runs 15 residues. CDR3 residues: CARSSPSGGMNEQFF. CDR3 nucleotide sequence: TGTGCCCGCAGCTCCCCTAGCGGAGGGATGAATGAGCAGTTCTTC.

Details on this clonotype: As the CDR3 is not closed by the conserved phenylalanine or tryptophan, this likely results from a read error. CDR3 in DNA: TGTGCCAGCAACTTTTTCCTGGCGGTGGCAGATACGCAGTATTAT. It specifies CASNFFLAVADTQYY. The V call is TRBV11-2, the J call TRBJ2-3, with D hard to call. The ends were cut back, 7 bases at V and 4 bases at J, with 18 bases in the middle. Germline V lookup: CDR1 SGHAT, CDR2 FQNNGV. This CDR3 comprises 15 residues.

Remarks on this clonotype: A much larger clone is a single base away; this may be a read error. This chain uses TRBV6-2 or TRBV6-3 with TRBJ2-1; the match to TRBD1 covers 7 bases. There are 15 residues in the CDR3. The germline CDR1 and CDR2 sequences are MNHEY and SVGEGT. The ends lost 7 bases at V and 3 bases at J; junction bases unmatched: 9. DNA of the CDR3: TGTGCCAGCAACAATCCGGGACAGTTCTACAATGAGCAGTTCTTC. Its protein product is CASNNPGQFYNEQFF.

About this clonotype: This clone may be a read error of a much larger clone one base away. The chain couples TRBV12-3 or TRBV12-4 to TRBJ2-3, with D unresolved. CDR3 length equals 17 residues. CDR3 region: CTSSLRTGRELTDTQYF. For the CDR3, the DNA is TGTACCAGCAGTTTAAGAACTGGTCGAGAACTCACAGATACGCAGTATTTT.

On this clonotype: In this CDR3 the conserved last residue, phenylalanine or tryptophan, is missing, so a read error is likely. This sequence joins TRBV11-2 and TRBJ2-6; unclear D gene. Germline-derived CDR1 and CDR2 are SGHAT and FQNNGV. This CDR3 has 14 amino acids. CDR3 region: CASTPISGANVLTL. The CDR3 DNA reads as TGTGCCAGCACTCCTATCTCTGGTGCCAACGTGCTGACTTTA.

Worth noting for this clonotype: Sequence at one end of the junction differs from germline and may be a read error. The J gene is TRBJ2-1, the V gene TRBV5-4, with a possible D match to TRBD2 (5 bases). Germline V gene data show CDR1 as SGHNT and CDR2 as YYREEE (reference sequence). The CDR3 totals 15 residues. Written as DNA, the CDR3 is TGTGCCAGCAGCTTTATAGCGAGGCCTAATAATGAGCAGTTTTTC. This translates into CASSFIARPNNEQFF.

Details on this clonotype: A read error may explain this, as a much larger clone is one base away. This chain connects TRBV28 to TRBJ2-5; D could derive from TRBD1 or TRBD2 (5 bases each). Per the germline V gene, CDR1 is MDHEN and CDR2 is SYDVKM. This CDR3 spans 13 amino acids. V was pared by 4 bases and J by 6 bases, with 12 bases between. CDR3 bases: TGTGCCAGCAGTTATCTGGGGGTGCAGACCCAGTACTTC. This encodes CASSYLGVQTQYF.

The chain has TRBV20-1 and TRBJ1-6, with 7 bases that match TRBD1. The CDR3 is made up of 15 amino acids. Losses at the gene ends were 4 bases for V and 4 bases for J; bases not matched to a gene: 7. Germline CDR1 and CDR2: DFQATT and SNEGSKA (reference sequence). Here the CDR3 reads CSAISGTAYNSPLHF. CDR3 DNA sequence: TGCAGTGCTATCTCCGGGACAGCTTATAATTCACCCCTCCACTTT.

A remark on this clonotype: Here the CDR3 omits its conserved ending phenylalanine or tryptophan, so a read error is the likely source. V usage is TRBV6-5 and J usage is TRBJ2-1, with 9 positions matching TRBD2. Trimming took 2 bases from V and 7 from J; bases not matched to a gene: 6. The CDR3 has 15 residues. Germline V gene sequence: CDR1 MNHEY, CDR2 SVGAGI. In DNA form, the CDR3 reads TGTGCCAGCAGTTACGGCGGGAGGGCTAGTAATGAGCAGTTCCTC. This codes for CASSYGGRASNEQFL.

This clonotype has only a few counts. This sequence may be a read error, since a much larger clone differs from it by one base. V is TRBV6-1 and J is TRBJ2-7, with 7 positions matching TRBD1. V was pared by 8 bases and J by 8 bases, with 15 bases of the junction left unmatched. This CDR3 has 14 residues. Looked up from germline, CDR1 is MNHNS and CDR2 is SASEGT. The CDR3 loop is CASVAQTGMHQQYF. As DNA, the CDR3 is TGTGCCAGCGTGGCCCAGACAGGGATGCATCAGCAGTACTTC.

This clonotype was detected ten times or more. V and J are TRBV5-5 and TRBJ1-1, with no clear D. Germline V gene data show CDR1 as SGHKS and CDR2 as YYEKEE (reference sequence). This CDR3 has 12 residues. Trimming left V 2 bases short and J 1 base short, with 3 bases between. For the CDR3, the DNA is TGTGCCAGCAGCTTTGGGAACACTGAAGCTTTCTTT. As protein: CASSFGNTEAFF.

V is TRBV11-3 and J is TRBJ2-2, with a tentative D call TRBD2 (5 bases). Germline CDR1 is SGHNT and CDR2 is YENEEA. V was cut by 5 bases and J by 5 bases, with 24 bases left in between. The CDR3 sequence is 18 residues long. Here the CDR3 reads CASSQACLRLRGTGELFF. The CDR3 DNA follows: TGTGCCAGCAGCCAAGCGTGTCTCCGACTCCGAGGGACCGGGGAGCTGTTTTTT.

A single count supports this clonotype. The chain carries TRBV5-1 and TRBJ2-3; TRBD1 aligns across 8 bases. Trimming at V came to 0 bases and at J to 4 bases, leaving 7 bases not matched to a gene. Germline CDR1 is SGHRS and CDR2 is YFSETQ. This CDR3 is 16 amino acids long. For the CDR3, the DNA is TGCGCCAGCAGCTTGGCGAGTACAGGGGGATCAGATACGCAGTATTTT. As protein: CASSLASTGGSDTQYF.

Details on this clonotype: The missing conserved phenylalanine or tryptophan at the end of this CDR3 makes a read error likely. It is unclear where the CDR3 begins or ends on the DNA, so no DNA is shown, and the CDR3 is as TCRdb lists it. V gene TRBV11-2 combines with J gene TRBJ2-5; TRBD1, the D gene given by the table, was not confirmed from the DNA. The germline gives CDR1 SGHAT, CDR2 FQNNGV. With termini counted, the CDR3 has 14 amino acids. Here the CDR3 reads CASSSGQVQETRYL.

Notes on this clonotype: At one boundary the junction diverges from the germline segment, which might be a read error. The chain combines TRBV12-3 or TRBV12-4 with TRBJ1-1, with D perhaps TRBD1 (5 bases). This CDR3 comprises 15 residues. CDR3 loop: CARSFPGILNTEVIF. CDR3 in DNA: TGTGCCAGGAGTTTCCCAGGGATACTGAACACTGAAGTTATCTTT.

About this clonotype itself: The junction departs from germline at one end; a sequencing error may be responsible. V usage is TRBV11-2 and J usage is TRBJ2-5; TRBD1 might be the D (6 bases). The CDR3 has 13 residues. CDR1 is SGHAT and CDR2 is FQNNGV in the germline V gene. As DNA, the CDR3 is TGTGCCAGCAGCTCTGCAGGGGAAGAGACGCAGTGCTTT. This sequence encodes CASSSAGEETQCF.